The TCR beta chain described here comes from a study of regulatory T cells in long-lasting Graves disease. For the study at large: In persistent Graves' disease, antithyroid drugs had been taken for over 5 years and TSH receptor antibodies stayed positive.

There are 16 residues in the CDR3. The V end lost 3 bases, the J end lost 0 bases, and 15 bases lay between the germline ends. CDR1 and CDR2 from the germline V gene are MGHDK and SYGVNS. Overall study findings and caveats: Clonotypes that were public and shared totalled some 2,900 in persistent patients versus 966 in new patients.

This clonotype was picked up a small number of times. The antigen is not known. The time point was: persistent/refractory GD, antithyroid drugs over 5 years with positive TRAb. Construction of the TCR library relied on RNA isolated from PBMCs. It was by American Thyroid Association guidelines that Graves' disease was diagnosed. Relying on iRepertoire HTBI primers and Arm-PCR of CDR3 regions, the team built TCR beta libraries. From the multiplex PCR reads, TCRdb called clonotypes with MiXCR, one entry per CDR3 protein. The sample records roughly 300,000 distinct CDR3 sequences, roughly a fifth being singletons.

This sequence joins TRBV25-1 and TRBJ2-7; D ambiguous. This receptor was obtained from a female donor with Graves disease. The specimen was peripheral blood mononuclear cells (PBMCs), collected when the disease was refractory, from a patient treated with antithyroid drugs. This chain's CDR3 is CASSDGWTASSYEQYF. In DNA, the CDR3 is TGTGCCAGCAGTGATGGGTGGACCGCTAGCTCCTACGAGCAGTACTTC.